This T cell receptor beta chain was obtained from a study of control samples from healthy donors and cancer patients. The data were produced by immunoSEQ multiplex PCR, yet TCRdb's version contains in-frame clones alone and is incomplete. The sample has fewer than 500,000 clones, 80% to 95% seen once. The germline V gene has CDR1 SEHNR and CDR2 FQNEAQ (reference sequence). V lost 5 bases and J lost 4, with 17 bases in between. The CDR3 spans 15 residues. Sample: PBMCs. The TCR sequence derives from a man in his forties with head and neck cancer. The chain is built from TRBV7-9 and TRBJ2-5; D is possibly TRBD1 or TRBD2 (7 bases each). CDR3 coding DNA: TGTGCCAGCAGCCGCCTGGGAGGGGGCGGAGAGACCCAGTACTTC. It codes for CASSRLGGGGETQYF.